This T cell receptor (beta chain) emerged from a study of vaccination and CD4 T cells after COVID-19. About the study: Median time from COVID diagnosis to post-COVID sampling was more than 95 days (35 to 161). Stimulation of the cells used overlapping spike peptide pools from SARS-CoV-2 and from the common cold coronaviruses HCoV-NL63, HCoV-OC43 and HCoV-229E. No peptide, an HIV-1 Nef pool, or a CEFX pool was what each control culture received. The study's findings and limits: Spike mono-reactivity held for 304 of 307 vaccine-specific clones in convalescent patients.

Sample treatment: approximately 11-day PBMC culture with coronavirus spike peptide pools or control peptides (ViraFEST assay). This clonotype was seen a single time. Its antigen is not identified. The Oncomine TCR Beta short-read assay sequenced DNA from cultured CD4+ T cells. MiXCR, applied by TCRdb to the PCR reads, yields one record per CDR3 protein. This sample has 25,000 to 30,000 distinct CDR3 sequences; 50% occur once, and the top ten carry 28%. There are 15 residues in the CDR3. V shed 4 bases and J 5 bases; nucleotides not matched to a gene: 7. This chain uses TRBV12-3 or TRBV12-4 with TRBJ2-2, with 7 bases fitting TRBD1. The receptor was derived from a human donor who received a COVID-19 vaccine. Here the sequenced sample was CD4+ T cells from blood, cultured in vitro, taken before SARS-CoV-2 vaccination. The CDR3 loop reads CASSWTQGYTGELFF. The CDR3 DNA follows: TGTGCCAGCAGTTGGACACAGGGGTATACCGGGGAGCTGTTTTTT.